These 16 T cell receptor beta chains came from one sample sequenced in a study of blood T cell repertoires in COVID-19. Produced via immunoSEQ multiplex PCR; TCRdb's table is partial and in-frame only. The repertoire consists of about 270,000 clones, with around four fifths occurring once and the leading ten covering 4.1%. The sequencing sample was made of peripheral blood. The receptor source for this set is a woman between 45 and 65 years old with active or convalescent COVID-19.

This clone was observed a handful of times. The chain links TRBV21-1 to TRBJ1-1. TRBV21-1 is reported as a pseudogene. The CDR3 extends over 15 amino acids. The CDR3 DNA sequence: TGTGCCAGCAGCAATTTGTTTGCGGGGAACACTGAAGCTTTCTTT. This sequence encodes CASSNLFAGNTEAFF.

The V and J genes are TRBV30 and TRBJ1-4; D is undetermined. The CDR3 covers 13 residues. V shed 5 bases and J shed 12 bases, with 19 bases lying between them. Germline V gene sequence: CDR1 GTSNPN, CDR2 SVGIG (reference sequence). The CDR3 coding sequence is TGTGCCTGGCTGGGTCAGGAAAGCTCGGAACTGTTTTTT. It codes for CAWLGQESSELFF.

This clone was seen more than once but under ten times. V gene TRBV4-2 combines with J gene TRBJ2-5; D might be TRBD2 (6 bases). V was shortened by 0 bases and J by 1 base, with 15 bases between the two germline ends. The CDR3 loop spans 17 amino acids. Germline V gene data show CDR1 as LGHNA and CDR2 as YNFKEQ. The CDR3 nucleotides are TGTGCCAGCAGCCAAGATCCCCCCGAGGGACTCCAAGAGACCCAGTACTTC. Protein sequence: CASSQDPPEGLQETQYF.

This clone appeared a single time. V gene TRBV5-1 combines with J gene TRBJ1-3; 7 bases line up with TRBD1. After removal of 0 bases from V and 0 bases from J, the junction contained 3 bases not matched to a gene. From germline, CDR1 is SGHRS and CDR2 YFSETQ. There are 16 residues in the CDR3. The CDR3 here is CASSLGQGRSGNTIYF. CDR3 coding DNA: TGCGCCAGCAGCTTGGGACAGGGCCGCTCTGGAAACACCATATATTTT.

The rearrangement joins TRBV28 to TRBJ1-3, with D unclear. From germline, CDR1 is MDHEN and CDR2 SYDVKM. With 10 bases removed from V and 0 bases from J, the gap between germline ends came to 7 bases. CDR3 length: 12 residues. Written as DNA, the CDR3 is TGTGCCACCCTGTCCTCTGGAAACACCATATATTTT. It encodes CATLSSGNTIYF.

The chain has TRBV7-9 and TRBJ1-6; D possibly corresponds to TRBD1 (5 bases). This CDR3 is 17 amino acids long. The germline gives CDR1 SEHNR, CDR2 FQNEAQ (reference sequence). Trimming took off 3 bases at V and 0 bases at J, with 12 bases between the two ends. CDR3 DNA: TGTGCCAGCAGCTTGGGGCAGGGCGGCTCCTATAATTCACCCCTCCACTTT. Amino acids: CASSLGQGGSYNSPLHF.

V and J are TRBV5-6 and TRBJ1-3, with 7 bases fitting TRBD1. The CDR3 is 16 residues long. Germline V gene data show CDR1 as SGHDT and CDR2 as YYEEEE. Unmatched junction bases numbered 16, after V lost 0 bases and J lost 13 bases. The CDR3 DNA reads TGTGCCAGCAGCTTGGCTCGGACACCCCAGGGGGACTCAATATATTTT. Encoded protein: CASSLARTPQGDSIYF.

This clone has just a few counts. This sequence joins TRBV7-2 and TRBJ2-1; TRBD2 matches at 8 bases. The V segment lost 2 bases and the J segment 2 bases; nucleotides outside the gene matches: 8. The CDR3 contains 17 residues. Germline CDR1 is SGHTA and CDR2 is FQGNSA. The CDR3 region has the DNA TGTGCCAGCAGCTTAAGTCTGGTAGCGGGGACCTACAATGAGCAGTTCTTC. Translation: CASSLSLVAGTYNEQFF.

The CDR3 loop reads CASSYDGRAGGYTF. As DNA, the CDR3 is TGTGCCAGCAGCTACGATGGCAGGGCGGGGGGCTACACCTTC. J is TRBJ1-2 and V is TRBV27; D might be TRBD1 (5 bases). Between the trimmed V and J ends, which lost 6 bases and 8 bases, there was a span of 19 bases. Germline CDR1 and CDR2: MNHEY and SMNVEV (reference sequence). The CDR3 is made up of 14 amino acids.

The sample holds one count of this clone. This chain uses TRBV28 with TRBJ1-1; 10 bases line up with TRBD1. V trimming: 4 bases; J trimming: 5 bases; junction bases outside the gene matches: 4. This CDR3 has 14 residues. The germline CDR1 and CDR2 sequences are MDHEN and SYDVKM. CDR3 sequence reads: CASSWDRGGTEAFF. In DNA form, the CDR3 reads TGTGCCAGCAGTTGGGACAGGGGAGGAACTGAAGCTTTCTTT. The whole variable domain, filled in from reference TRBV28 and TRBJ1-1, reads DVKVTQSSRYLVKRTGEKVFLECVQDMDHENMFWYRQDPGLGLRLIYFSYDVKMKEKGDIPEGYSVSREKKERFSLILESASTNQTSMYLCASSWDRGGTEAFFGQGTRLTVV.

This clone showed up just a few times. CDR3 nucleotides: TGCGCCAGCAGCTTTGATCCGGCGGGAGGCGCCCTTGAGCAGTTCTTC. Translating gives CASSFDPAGGALEQFF. The chain couples TRBV5-1 to TRBJ2-1, with TRBD2 matching 8 bases. The germline V gene has CDR1 SGHRS and CDR2 YFSETQ. This CDR3 region has 16 residues. The junction had 13 bases not matched to a gene; V was cut back by 2 bases and J by 9 bases.

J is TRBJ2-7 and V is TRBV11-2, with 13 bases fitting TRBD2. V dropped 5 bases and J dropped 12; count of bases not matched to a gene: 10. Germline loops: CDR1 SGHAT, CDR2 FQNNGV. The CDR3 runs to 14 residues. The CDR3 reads CASSTGLAGYGAYF. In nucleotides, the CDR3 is TGTGCCAGCAGCACGGGACTAGCGGGATATGGGGCGTACTTC.

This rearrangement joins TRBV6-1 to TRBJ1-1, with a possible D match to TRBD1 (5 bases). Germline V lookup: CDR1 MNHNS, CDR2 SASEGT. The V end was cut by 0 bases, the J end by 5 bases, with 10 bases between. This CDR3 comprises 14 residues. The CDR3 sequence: CASSEARPGTEAFF. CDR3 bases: TGTGCCAGCAGTGAAGCCCGGCCAGGGACTGAAGCTTTCTTT.

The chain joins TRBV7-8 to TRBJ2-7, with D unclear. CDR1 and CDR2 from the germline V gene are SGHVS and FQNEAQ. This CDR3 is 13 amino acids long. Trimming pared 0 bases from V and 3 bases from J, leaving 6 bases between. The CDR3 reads CASSLAPNYEQYF. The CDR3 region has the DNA TGTGCCAGCAGCTTAGCACCTAACTACGAGCAGTACTTC.

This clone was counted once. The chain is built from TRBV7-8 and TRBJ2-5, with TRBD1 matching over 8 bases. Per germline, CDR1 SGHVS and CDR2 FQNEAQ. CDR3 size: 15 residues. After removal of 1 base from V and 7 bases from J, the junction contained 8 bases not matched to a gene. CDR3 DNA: TGTGCCAGCAGCTTAGTCATGACAGGGGATTCGACCCAGTACTTC. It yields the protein CASSLVMTGDSTQYF.

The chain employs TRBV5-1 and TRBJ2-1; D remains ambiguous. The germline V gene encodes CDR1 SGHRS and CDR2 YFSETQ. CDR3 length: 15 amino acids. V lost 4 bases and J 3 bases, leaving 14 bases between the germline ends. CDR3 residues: CASSPSSNVYNEQFF. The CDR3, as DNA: TGCGCCAGCAGCCCGAGCTCTAACGTCTACAATGAGCAGTTCTTC.